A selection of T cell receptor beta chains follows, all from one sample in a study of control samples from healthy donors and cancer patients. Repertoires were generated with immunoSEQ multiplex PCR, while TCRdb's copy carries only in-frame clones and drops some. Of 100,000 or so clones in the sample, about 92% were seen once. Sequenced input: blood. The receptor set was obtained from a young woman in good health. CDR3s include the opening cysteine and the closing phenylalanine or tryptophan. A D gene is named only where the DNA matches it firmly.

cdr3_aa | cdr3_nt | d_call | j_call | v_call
CATEQGYGNQPQHF | TGTGCCACCGAACAGGGGTACGGCAATCAGCCCCAGCATTTT | TRBD1 | TRBJ1-5 | TRBV19
CASSLQGPYNSPLHF | TGTGCCAGCAGCTTGCAGGGTCCCTATAATTCACCCCTCCACTTT | - | TRBJ1-6 | TRBV5-6
CASSFTPGRYQETQYF | TGTGCCAGCAGTTTTACCCCCGGACGGTACCAAGAGACCCAGTACTTC | - | TRBJ2-5 | TRBV6-2/TRBV6-3
CASSLTPGRAEYEQYF | TGCGCCAGCAGCTTGACCCCCGGGCGGGCGGAATACGAGCAGTACTTC | - | TRBJ2-7 | TRBV5-1
CASSLPGKANTIYF | TGTGCCAGCAGCTTACCCGGGAAGGCAAACACCATATATTTT | - | TRBJ1-3 | TRBV7-9
CASTVDSNQPQHF | TGTGCCAGCACGGTCGATAGCAATCAGCCCCAGCATTTT | - | TRBJ1-5 | TRBV2
CASSYGLAGPGELFF | TGTGCCAGCAGTTACGGCCTAGCGGGACCCGGGGAGCTGTTTTTT | TRBD2 | TRBJ2-2 | TRBV6-5
CASSASGSTGELFF | TGTGCCAGCAGTGCTAGCGGGAGCACCGGGGAGCTGTTTTTT | TRBD2 | TRBJ2-2 | TRBV6-4
CSASSPGVLNQPQHF | TGCAGTGCTAGTTCCCCAGGCGTGCTAAATCAGCCCCAGCATTTT | - | TRBJ1-5 | TRBV20-1
CASSQFHRGVNTEAFF | TGTGCCAGCAGCCAATTTCACAGGGGTGTGAACACTGAAGCTTTCTTT | TRBD1 | TRBJ1-1 | TRBV14